The sequence of this T cell receptor beta chain was determined in a study of T cell clonotyping in hematopoietic cell transplantation. Study-wide findings and caveats: Pathologically expanded recipient clonotypes increased progressively from day 30 to day 180 as diversity fell.

The CDR3 is made up of 13 amino acids. Trimming pared 4 bases from V and 0 bases from J, leaving 9 bases between. The germline CDR1 and CDR2 sequences are SQVTM and ANQGSEA. For this clone: Its cognate antigen is unknown.

Data came from immunoSEQ multiplex PCR; TCRdb stores just in-frame clones and leaves some out. The table has tens of thousands of clones, 94% seen once. The source material was peripheral blood mononuclear cells. V and J are TRBV29-1 and TRBJ1-1, with D unresolved. The receptor comes from a woman aged 50 to 60 in good health. Some clones in this sample may be carry-over from other donors' samples. This CDR3 is CSVVRRLNTEAFF. CDR3 DNA sequence: TGCAGCGTTGTTCGTCGTCTGAACACTGAAGCTTTCTTT.